This passage covers 3 T cell receptor beta chains from one sample sequenced in a study of blood T cell repertoires in COVID-19. Method: immunoSEQ multiplex PCR; TCRdb's copy keeps in-frame clones and lacks some. This sample has 300,000 or so clones; 85% to 90% occur once, and the top ten carry under 3.5%. The sample comprised peripheral blood. These TCRs come from a woman in her 30s with COVID-19, enrolled during active disease.

This clone was counted once. V is TRBV9 and J is TRBJ2-1; 8 nucleotides line up with TRBD2. The CDR3 sequence is 16 residues long. The V segment lost 1 base and the J segment 3 bases; nucleotides outside the gene matches: 6. CDR1 SGDLS and CDR2 YYNGEE come from the germline V gene. CDR3 sequence: CASSVRSSGDYNEQFF. DNA for the CDR3: TGTGCCAGCAGCGTAAGGAGTAGCGGGGACTACAATGAGCAGTTCTTC.

The CDR3 spells CASSFGSSGNNEQFF. The CDR3 coding sequence is TGCGCCAGCAGCTTCGGATCTAGCGGTAACAATGAGCAGTTCTTC. The chain carries TRBV5-1 and TRBJ2-1; 7 positions agree with TRBD2. Trimming cost V 2 bases and J 5 bases; bases outside gene matches: 7. CDR1 SGHRS and CDR2 YFSETQ come from the germline V gene. The CDR3 is 15 residues long.

The rearrangement links TRBV5-1 to TRBJ1-2, with 12 positions matching TRBD1. Germline assignment: CDR1 SGHRS and CDR2 YFSETQ. The CDR3 is made up of 16 amino acids. J lost 4 bases, V lost 2 bases, and 6 bases had no gene match. Here the CDR3 reads CASSFPGTGGSYGYTF. The CDR3 coding sequence is TGCGCCAGCAGCTTTCCCGGGACAGGGGGCAGCTATGGCTACACCTTC. The whole variable domain, filled in from reference TRBV5-1 and TRBJ1-2, reads KAGVTQTPRYLIKTRGQQVTLSCSPISGHRSVSWYQQTPGQGLQFLFEYFSETQRNKGNFPGRFSGRQFSNSRSEMNVSTLELGDSALYLCASSFPGTGGSYGYTFGSGTRLTVV.